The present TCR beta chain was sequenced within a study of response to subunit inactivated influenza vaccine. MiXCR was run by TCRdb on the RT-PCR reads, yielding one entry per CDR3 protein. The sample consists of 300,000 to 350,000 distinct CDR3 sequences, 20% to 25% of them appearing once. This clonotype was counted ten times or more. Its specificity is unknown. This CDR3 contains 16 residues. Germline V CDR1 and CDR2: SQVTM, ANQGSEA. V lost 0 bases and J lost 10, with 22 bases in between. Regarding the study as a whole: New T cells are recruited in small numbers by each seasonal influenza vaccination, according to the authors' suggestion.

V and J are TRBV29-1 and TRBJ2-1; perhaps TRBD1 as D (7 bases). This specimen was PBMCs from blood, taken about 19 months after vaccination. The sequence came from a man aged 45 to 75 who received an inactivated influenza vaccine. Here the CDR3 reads CSVEDPGGGRLGEQFF. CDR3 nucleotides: TGCAGCGTTGAAGATCCTGGAGGGGGCAGATTAGGGGAGCAGTTCTTC.